This is a list of T cell receptor beta chains from one sample in a study of T-cell reconstitution after alpha-beta-depleted transplantation in children. Using its own MiXCR run on the PCR reads, TCRdb lists one record per CDR3 protein. The sample holds 500,000 to 600,000 distinct CDR3 sequences, roughly 27% seen once. This sample comprised PBMCs, obtained before TCRalphabeta/CD19-depleted stem cell transplant. The receptors here all came from a boy in the first two years of life with Wiskott-Aldrich syndrome, due to receive a stem cell transplant. Each CDR3 is given with its conserved first and last residue. The order of the fields is J gene, clone size, D gene, V gene, CDR3 protein, CDR3 DNA. D genes are given only for firm matches. Clone size, where shown, is once, few, many, or a class for clones that have expanded.

J gene: TRBJ2-1; clone size: .; D gene: TRBD2; V gene: TRBV5-1; CDR3 protein: CASSSPRLSGTNEQFF; CDR3 DNA: TGCGCCAGCAGCTCCCCTCGGTTGAGCGGGACCAATGAGCAGTTCTTC
J gene: TRBJ1-6; clone size: few; D gene: TRBD1; V gene: TRBV30; CDR3 protein: CAWSVRQGDSPLHF; CDR3 DNA: TGTGCCTGGAGTGTACGACAGGGGGATTCACCCCTCCACTTT
J gene: TRBJ2-7; clone size: few; D gene: .; V gene: TRBV10-3; CDR3 protein: CAISELGQRSYEQYF; CDR3 DNA: TGTGCCATCAGTGAGCTAGGACAGAGAAGCTACGAGCAGTACTTC
J gene: TRBJ1-5; clone size: .; D gene: .; V gene: TRBV7-2; CDR3 protein: CASSSGGQLSNQPQHF; CDR3 DNA: TGTGCCAGCAGCTCCGGCGGACAGCTTAGCAATCAGCCCCAGCATTTT
J gene: TRBJ2-5; clone size: few; D gene: TRBD2; V gene: TRBV5-1; CDR3 protein: CASSLARGEETQYF; CDR3 DNA: TGCGCCAGCAGCTTGGCCCGGGGGGAGGAGACCCAGTACTTC
J gene: TRBJ2-1; clone size: .; D gene: TRBD1; V gene: TRBV9; CDR3 protein: CASSVGDRGMNEQFF; CDR3 DNA: TGTGCCAGCAGCGTAGGTGACAGGGGGATGAATGAGCAGTTCTTC
J gene: TRBJ2-7; clone size: .; D gene: .; V gene: TRBV5-1; CDR3 protein: CASSDAGSGGYEQYF; CDR3 DNA: TGCGCCAGCAGCGATGCAGGGTCCGGGGGCTACGAGCAGTACTTC
J gene: TRBJ2-7; clone size: .; D gene: .; V gene: TRBV12-3/TRBV12-4; CDR3 protein: CASSLLTQGASEQYF; CDR3 DNA: TGTGCCAGCAGTTTGCTCACACAGGGAGCTAGCGAGCAGTACTTC
J gene: TRBJ1-4; clone size: .; D gene: TRBD1; V gene: TRBV12-3/TRBV12-4; CDR3 protein: CASSSQTGTNEKLFF; CDR3 DNA: TGTGCCAGCAGTTCCCAGACAGGGACAAATGAAAAACTGTTTTTT
J gene: TRBJ1-6; clone size: .; D gene: TRBD1; V gene: TRBV20-1; CDR3 protein: CSARERQGPETLHF; CDR3 DNA: TGCAGTGCTCGAGAGCGACAGGGACCCGAAACCCTCCACTTT
J gene: TRBJ2-2; clone size: .; D gene: TRBD2; V gene: TRBV28; CDR3 protein: CASSFWGGAGPTGELFF; CDR3 DNA: TGTGCCAGCAGTTTTTGGGGAGGGGCAGGACCGACCGGGGAGCTGTTTTTT
J gene: TRBJ2-6; clone size: .; D gene: .; V gene: TRBV5-5; CDR3 protein: CASSLGRIDSGANVLTF; CDR3 DNA: TGTGCCAGCAGCTTGGGGCGGATTGACTCTGGGGCCAACGTCCTGACTTTC
J gene: TRBJ2-7; clone size: .; D gene: .; V gene: TRBV5-1; CDR3 protein: CASSFGGRSSYEQYF; CDR3 DNA: TGCGCCAGCAGCTTCGGAGGGCGGAGCTCCTACGAGCAGTACTTC
J gene: TRBJ2-1; clone size: .; D gene: .; V gene: TRBV5-1; CDR3 protein: CASSLDWPNEQFF; CDR3 DNA: TGCGCCAGCAGCCTGGACTGGCCTAATGAGCAGTTCTTC
J gene: TRBJ1-1; clone size: .; D gene: .; V gene: TRBV10-3; CDR3 protein: CAISERGGANTEAFF; CDR3 DNA: TGTGCCATCAGTGAGCGTGGGGGTGCGAACACTGAAGCTTTCTTT
J gene: TRBJ1-2; clone size: .; D gene: .; V gene: TRBV5-5; CDR3 protein: CASSLVSLSYGYTF; CDR3 DNA: TGTGCCAGCAGCTTGGTTTCGCTTTCCTATGGCTACACCTTC
J gene: TRBJ2-3; clone size: few; D gene: .; V gene: TRBV5-1; CDR3 protein: CASSLMTSESTQYF; CDR3 DNA: TGCGCCAGCAGCTTGATGACTAGTGAGTCTACGCAGTATTTT
J gene: TRBJ1-5; clone size: .; D gene: .; V gene: TRBV6-1; CDR3 protein: CASRRDPNNQPQHF; CDR3 DNA: TGTGCCAGCAGGCGGGATCCTAACAATCAGCCCCAGCATTTT
J gene: TRBJ2-2; clone size: .; D gene: .; V gene: TRBV5-1; CDR3 protein: CASSFRESGELFF; CDR3 DNA: TGCGCCAGCAGCTTCAGGGAGTCCGGGGAGCTGTTTTTT
J gene: TRBJ2-7; clone size: .; D gene: .; V gene: TRBV5-1; CDR3 protein: CASSLLTGGGEQYF; CDR3 DNA: TGCGCCAGCAGCTTGTTAACAGGGGGAGGGGAGCAGTACTTC
J gene: TRBJ1-5; clone size: .; D gene: TRBD1; V gene: TRBV10-3; CDR3 protein: CAISDPGGLGNQPQHF; CDR3 DNA: TGTGCCATCAGTGACCCAGGGGGACTGGGCAATCAGCCCCAGCATTTT
J gene: TRBJ1-2; clone size: few; D gene: .; V gene: TRBV30; CDR3 protein: CAWNRQGIGGYTF; CDR3 DNA: TGTGCCTGGAATAGGCAGGGAATAGGTGGCTACACCTTC